The clone carrying this T cell receptor (beta chain) has only a few counts. As yet, its antigen is unknown. Per the germline V gene, CDR1 is SQVTM and CDR2 is ANQGSEA. The CDR3 loop spans 16 amino acids. V was clipped by 4 bases and J by 0 bases; unmatched bases: 11. The data stem from a study of response to subunit inactivated influenza vaccine. Study results and limitations: Few additional T cells are recruited per seasonal influenza vaccination, authors suggested.

TCRdb processed the RT-PCR reads anew with MiXCR; each CDR3 protein has one entry. The sample carries roughly 550,000 distinct CDR3 sequences, approximately 22% recorded once. These data also featured in a second study, about T cells expressing NK-cell markers. From that study: 5'RACE template switching with UMIs generated TCR beta cDNA. Within the sequenced cohort of eight donors, seven exhibited HCMV seropositivity and one was seronegative. The use of an anti-gamma-delta TCR antibody, which was added in several experiments, restricted sorting to T cells expressing alpha-beta TCR.

This clonotype was sampled from a man aged 50 to 60 who received an inactivated influenza vaccine. The rearrangement links TRBV29-1 to TRBJ1-2, with 7 bases identical to TRBD1. Source: CD4+ T cells sorted from PBMCs, taken roughly 12 days after vaccination. CDR3 sequence (DNA): TGCAGCGTTGCTGGGGGCCGACAGGGTACTAACTATGGCTACACCTTC. Protein product: CSVAGGRQGTNYGYTF.